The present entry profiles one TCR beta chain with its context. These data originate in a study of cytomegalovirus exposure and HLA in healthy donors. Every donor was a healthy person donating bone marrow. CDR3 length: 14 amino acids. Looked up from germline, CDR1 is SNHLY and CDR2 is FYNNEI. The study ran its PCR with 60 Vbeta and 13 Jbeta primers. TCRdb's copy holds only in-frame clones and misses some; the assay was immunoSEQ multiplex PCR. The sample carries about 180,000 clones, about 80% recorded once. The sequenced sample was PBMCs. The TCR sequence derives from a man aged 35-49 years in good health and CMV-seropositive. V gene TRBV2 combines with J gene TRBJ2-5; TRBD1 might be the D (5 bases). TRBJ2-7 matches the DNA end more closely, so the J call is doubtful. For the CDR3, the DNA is TGTGCCAGCAGTTATCAGGGCCCCTTCTACGAGCAGTACTTC. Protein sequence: CASSYQGPFYEQYF.